The rows below give T cell receptor beta chains drawn from one sample of a study of radiotherapy plus CTLA-4 blockade in lung cancer. TCRdb keeps only in-frame clones here, not all; method: immunoSEQ multiplex PCR. The table records fewer than 150,000 clones, about four fifths of them present only once. The source was peripheral blood, collected from a patient treated with radiotherapy plus ipilimumab. Source of these receptors: a human donor with non-small cell lung cancer who had a partial response to radiotherapy plus ipilimumab. Both conserved end residues are part of each CDR3. A D gene is named only where the DNA matches it firmly. Where a row states a size, it is once, few, many or the class of an expanded clone; other rows omit it.

v_gene	abundance	j_gene	d_gene	CDR3aa	CDR3nt
TRBV6-1	NA	TRBJ1-5	NA	CASSEVPYQHF	TGTGCCAGCAGTGAAGTCCCCTACCAGCATTTT
TRBV5-1	NA	TRBJ1-1	TRBD1	CASSSTGKNTEAFF	TGCGCCAGCAGCTCGACAGGGAAAAACACTGAAGCTTTCTTT
TRBV6-1	NA	TRBJ1-4	TRBD1	CASSEDLEGAVEKLFF	TGTGCCAGCAGTGAAGATTTGGAGGGGGCTGTTGAAAAACTGTTTTTT
TRBV6-5	NA	TRBJ2-7	NA	CASSYDSSYEQYF	TGTGCCAGCAGTTACGACAGCTCCTACGAGCAGTACTTC
TRBV28	once	TRBJ1-2	TRBD1	CASSLTGTGINGYTF	TGTGCCAGCAGTCTCACCGGGACAGGGATAAATGGCTACACCTTC
TRBV19	NA	TRBJ2-6	NA	CASSIAWLSNSGANVLTF	TGTGCCAGTAGTATAGCGTGGCTGTCAAACTCTGGGGCCAACGTCCTGACTTTC
TRBV5-1	NA	TRBJ2-4	TRBD1	CASSRLQGMAKNIQYF	TGCGCCAGCAGTCGGCTACAGGGGATGGCCAAAAACATTCAGTACTTC
TRBV19	NA	TRBJ1-5	TRBD1	CASSIVQGGRNQPQHF	TGTGCCAGTAGTATCGTGCAGGGGGGCCGCAATCAGCCCCAGCATTTT
TRBV11-2	NA	TRBJ2-1	TRBD2	CASSSGLAWGAQFF	TGTGCCAGCAGCTCTGGACTAGCGTGGGGTGCGCAGTTCTTC
TRBV19	NA	TRBJ1-5	NA	CASSTQGNQPQHF	TGTGCCAGTAGTACTCAGGGGAATCAGCCCCAGCATTTT
TRBV5-4	NA	TRBJ2-5	NA	CASSFSLAEAKTQYF	TGTGCCAGCAGCTTTAGCCTGGCAGAGGCGAAGACCCAGTACTTC
TRBV5-1	NA	TRBJ2-1	TRBD2	CASSLQSLAGYNEQFF	TGCGCCAGCAGCTTGCAAAGCCTAGCGGGGTACAATGAGCAGTTCTTC
TRBV7-9	NA	TRBJ2-1	TRBD1	CASNRRDRNEQFF	TGTGCCAGCAACCGCAGGGACAGGAATGAGCAGTTCTTC
TRBV27	NA	TRBJ1-1	TRBD1	CATYTGQGDTEAFF	TGTGCCACCTACACGGGACAGGGCGACACTGAAGCTTTCTTT
TRBV29-1	NA	TRBJ2-1	TRBD2	CSVLTRLAVEQFF	TGCAGCGTTCTAACCCGACTAGCGGTGGAGCAGTTCTTC
TRBV27	NA	TRBJ2-1	TRBD2	CASSLELAAKQFF	TGTGCCAGCAGTTTAGAACTAGCGGCGAAGCAGTTCTTC
TRBV28	NA	TRBJ1-2	TRBD1	CASSLIGGTGGGYTF	TGTGCCAGCAGTTTAATTGGTGGGACAGGGGGTGGCTACACCTTC
TRBV11-2	NA	TRBJ1-1	NA	CASTITGIGGEAFF	TGTGCCAGCACCATAACAGGGATCGGTGGTGAAGCTTTCTTT
TRBV6-1	once	TRBJ1-5	NA	CASSPGQTGQPQHF	TGTGCCAGCAGTCCAGGACAGACCGGGCAGCCCCAGCATTTT
TRBV19	NA	TRBJ1-2	NA	CASMPRRGARGYTF	TGTGCCAGTATGCCCCGTCGCGGGGCCCGCGGCTACACCTTC
TRBV7-9	NA	TRBJ2-2	NA	CATLGGDGESRVELFF	TGTGCCACCCTGGGCGGCGACGGGGAGTCGCGGGTAGAGCTGTTTTTT
TRBV6-5	NA	TRBJ2-5	NA	CASSYSWSGQETQYF	TGTGCCAGCAGTTACTCCTGGTCCGGGCAAGAGACCCAGTACTTC
TRBV28	NA	TRBJ2-2	NA	CASSFQGHTGELFF	TGTGCCAGCAGTTTCCAGGGGCACACCGGGGAGCTGTTTTTT
TRBV6-5	NA	TRBJ1-2	TRBD1	CASSHRWTGQGGYTF	TGTGCCAGCAGCCATCGATGGACAGGTCAGGGGGGCTACACCTTC
TRBV10-3	few	TRBJ1-2	TRBD1	CAISAQTGNYGYTF	TGTGCCATCAGTGCCCAGACAGGGAACTATGGCTACACCTTC
TRBV28	few	TRBJ1-3	NA	CASSFFGGNTIYF	TGTGCCAGCAGTTTTTTCGGTGGAAACACCATATATTTT
TRBV4-1	NA	TRBJ1-4	NA	CASSQERGGTTNEKLFF	TGCGCCAGCAGCCAAGAGCGGGGGGGGACGACTAATGAAAAACTGTTTTTT
TRBV2	NA	TRBJ1-3	NA	CASSPEKRQFSGNTIYF	TGTGCCAGCAGTCCCGAAAAGAGACAGTTCAGCGGAAACACCATATATTTT
TRBV19	NA	TRBJ2-1	TRBD2	CASSRGLAVRHNEQFF	TGTGCCAGTAGTAGAGGACTAGCGGTACGTCACAATGAGCAGTTCTTC
TRBV28	NA	TRBJ2-3	NA	CASRTIGATDTQYF	TGTGCCAGCAGAACCATCGGAGCCACAGATACGCAGTATTTT
TRBV6-5	medium-sized	TRBJ1-4	NA	CASSYVQGSREKLFF	TGTGCCAGCAGTTACGTCCAGGGGAGTCGGGAAAAACTGTTTTTT
TRBV6-5	NA	TRBJ1-1	NA	CASSSRRQLNTEAFF	TGTGCCAGCAGTTCCCGCCGACAGCTAAACACTGAAGCTTTCTTT
TRBV7-3	once	TRBJ2-5	NA	CASSLTSSNQETQYF	TGTGCCAGCAGCTTAACGTCTAGCAACCAAGAGACCCAGTACTTC
TRBV7-2	NA	TRBJ1-1	NA	CASSRDKIRAFF	TGTGCCAGCAGTAGGGACAAGATTAGGGCTTTCTTT
TRBV28	NA	TRBJ2-7	TRBD1	CATLGGQGYEQYF	TGTGCCACCCTGGGCGGACAGGGGTACGAGCAGTACTTC
TRBV7-8	few	TRBJ1-2	TRBD1	CASSQTGRGTYGYTF	TGTGCCAGCAGCCAGACAGGGAGAGGAACCTATGGCTACACCTTC